Listed below are T cell receptor beta chains from one sample, sequenced in a study of blood T cell repertoires in COVID-19. Measured with immunoSEQ multiplex PCR; TCRdb has only the in-frame clones, and not every one. The sample includes roughly 250,000 clones, 81% seen only once; the top ten take under 3%. Sequencing was done on a sample of peripheral blood. The receptors stem from a woman aged 55-70 years with active or convalescent COVID-19. Both conserved end residues are part of each CDR3. Fields, in order: D gene, V gene, J gene, clone size, CDR3 protein, CDR3 DNA. D genes are given only for firm matches. Only some rows state a clone size, as once, few, many or a class for expanded clones.

D gene: TRBD1; V gene: TRBV4-1; J gene: TRBJ2-4; clone size: -; CDR3 protein: CATRGQSKNIQYF; CDR3 DNA: TGCGCCACCCGGGGACAGTCCAAAAACATTCAGTACTTC
D gene: -; V gene: TRBV19; J gene: TRBJ2-5; clone size: -; CDR3 protein: CASRATGLEETQYF; CDR3 DNA: TGTGCCAGTAGAGCTACAGGGCTTGAAGAGACCCAGTACTTC
D gene: TRBD2; V gene: TRBV10-2; J gene: TRBJ2-7; clone size: -; CDR3 protein: CASITGLASSYEQYF; CDR3 DNA: TGCGCCAGCATCACGGGACTAGCCAGCTCCTACGAGCAGTACTTC
D gene: -; V gene: TRBV5-1; J gene: TRBJ2-3; clone size: -; CDR3 protein: CASSLDVWRDTDTQYF; CDR3 DNA: TGCGCCAGCAGCTTGGATGTGTGGAGAGACACAGATACGCAGTATTTT
D gene: TRBD1; V gene: TRBV30; J gene: TRBJ1-4; clone size: -; CDR3 protein: CAWSKTGGNEKLFF; CDR3 DNA: TGTGCCTGGAGTAAGACAGGGGGGAATGAAAAACTGTTTTTT
D gene: TRBD1; V gene: TRBV7-2; J gene: TRBJ2-1; clone size: -; CDR3 protein: CASSLRDRSYNEQFF; CDR3 DNA: TGTGCCAGCAGCTTAAGGGACAGGTCCTACAATGAGCAGTTCTTC
D gene: -; V gene: TRBV27; J gene: TRBJ1-6; clone size: -; CDR3 protein: CASGGSSPLHF; CDR3 DNA: TGTGCCAGCGGTGGGAGTTCACCCCTCCACTTT
D gene: TRBD1; V gene: TRBV4-3; J gene: TRBJ1-4; clone size: -; CDR3 protein: CASSQGHRGDEKLFF; CDR3 DNA: TGCGCCAGCAGCCAAGGCCACAGGGGAGATGAAAAACTGTTTTTT
D gene: TRBD1; V gene: TRBV6-5; J gene: TRBJ2-7; clone size: -; CDR3 protein: CASRMDRGPYEQYF; CDR3 DNA: TGTGCCAGCAGGATGGACAGGGGTCCCTACGAGCAGTACTTC
D gene: -; V gene: TRBV19; J gene: TRBJ2-5; clone size: -; CDR3 protein: CASSIGSRNQETQYF; CDR3 DNA: TGTGCCAGTAGTATAGGGTCTAGAAACCAAGAGACCCAGTACTTC
D gene: TRBD1; V gene: TRBV30; J gene: TRBJ1-1; clone size: -; CDR3 protein: CAWTKGGPNTEAFF; CDR3 DNA: TGTGCCTGGACTAAAGGGGGCCCGAACACTGAAGCTTTCTTT
D gene: -; V gene: TRBV4-2; J gene: TRBJ2-3; clone size: -; CDR3 protein: CASSQAAGAPDTQYF; CDR3 DNA: TGTGCCAGCAGCCAAGCTGCGGGGGCCCCAGATACGCAGTATTTT
D gene: -; V gene: TRBV6-5; J gene: TRBJ1-5; clone size: -; CDR3 protein: CASCAPNQPQHF; CDR3 DNA: TGTGCCAGCTGCGCCCCCAATCAGCCCCAGCATTTT
D gene: -; V gene: TRBV11-2; J gene: TRBJ2-5; clone size: many; CDR3 protein: CASSSLGGQETQYF; CDR3 DNA: TGTGCCAGCAGCTCGTTGGGGGGACAAGAGACCCAGTACTTC
D gene: -; V gene: TRBV21-1; J gene: TRBJ2-5; clone size: once; CDR3 protein: CASTFGLAQETQYF; CDR3 DNA: TGTGCCAGTACCTTTGGACTAGCCCAAGAGACCCAGTACTTC